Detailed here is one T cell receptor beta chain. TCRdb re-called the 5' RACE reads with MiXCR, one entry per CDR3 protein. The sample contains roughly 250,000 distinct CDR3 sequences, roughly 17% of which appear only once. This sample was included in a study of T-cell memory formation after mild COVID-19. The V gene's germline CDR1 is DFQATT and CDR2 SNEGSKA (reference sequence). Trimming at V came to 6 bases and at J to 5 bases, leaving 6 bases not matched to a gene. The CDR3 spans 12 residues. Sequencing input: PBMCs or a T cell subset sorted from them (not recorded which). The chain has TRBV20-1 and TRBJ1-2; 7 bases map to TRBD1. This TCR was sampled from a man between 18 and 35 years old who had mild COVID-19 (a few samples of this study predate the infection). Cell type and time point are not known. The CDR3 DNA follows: TGCAGTGCCAGGACAGGCGGGTATGGCTACACCTTC. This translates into CSARTGGYGYTF.